The rows below give T cell receptor beta chains drawn from one sample of a study of shared clonotypes between healthy human individuals. Repertoires were generated with immunoSEQ multiplex PCR, while TCRdb's copy carries only in-frame clones and drops some. The sample contains 2 million to 2.5 million clones, about nine tenths of which appear only once. The sequencing sample was made of naive CD4+ T cells from PBMCs. Every receptor here comes from a man aged 18 to 30 in good health. Some clones in this sample may be carry-over from other donors' samples. CDR3s include the opening cysteine and the closing phenylalanine or tryptophan. D genes are given only for firm matches. Rows may omit the clone size; those that give it use once, few, many or a size class.

j_call d_call v_call clone_size cdr3_aa cdr3_nt
TRBJ1-4 - TRBV19 - CASSTGNEKLFF TGTGCCAGTTCGACTGGGAATGAAAAACTGTTTTTT
TRBJ2-5 TRBD2 TRBV7-3 few CASSLAGGETQYF TGTGCCAGCAGCTTGGCGGGAGGGGAGACCCAGTACTTC
TRBJ2-1 - TRBV9 - CASTVGAGADNEQFF TGTGCCAGCACCGTAGGGGCGGGGGCTGACAATGAGCAGTTCTTC
TRBJ2-7 - TRBV27 - CASTKNAGQGFYEQYF TGTGCCAGCACCAAAAACGCCGGGCAGGGTTTCTACGAGCAGTACTTC
TRBJ2-2 - TRBV7-3 - CASSRLADLGTGELFF TGTGCCAGCAGCCGGCTCGCGGACCTCGGTACCGGGGAGCTGTTTTTT
TRBJ1-1 - TRBV7-9 - CASSLRALVNTEAFF TGTGCCAGCAGCTTACGGGCTCTAGTGAACACTGAAGCTTTCTTT
TRBJ2-3 - TRBV7-2 - CASSFFRADTQYF TGTGCCAGCAGCTTCTTTAGGGCAGATACGCAGTATTTT
TRBJ2-2 TRBD1 TRBV28 - CASSSRDRGAGELFF TGTGCCAGCAGTTCCCGGGACAGGGGGGCCGGGGAGCTGTTTTTT
TRBJ1-1 - TRBV18 - CASSPRPPSANTEAFF TGTGCCAGCTCACCACGGCCTCCCTCGGCGAACACTGAAGCTTTCTTT
TRBJ1-1 TRBD1 TRBV18 - CASSPRQGEGNTEAFF TGTGCCAGCTCACCCAGACAGGGGGAGGGGAACACTGAAGCTTTCTTT
TRBJ1-1 TRBD1 TRBV28 - CASRDRQNTEAFF TGTGCCAGCAGGGACAGGCAGAACACTGAAGCTTTCTTT
TRBJ1-5 - TRBV25-1 few CASSGPLGNQPQHF TGTGCCAGCAGTGGCCCACTAGGCAATCAGCCCCAGCATTTT
TRBJ1-5 - TRBV29-1 - CSVGFGSNQPQHF TGCAGCGTTGGCTTCGGCAGCAATCAGCCCCAGCATTTT
TRBJ2-7 TRBD1 TRBV28 - CASRAGTGLYEQYF TGTGCCAGCAGGGCCGGGACAGGGTTGTACGAGCAGTACTTC
TRBJ2-2 - TRBV28 - CASTLGQGGTGELFF TGTGCCAGCACTCTGGGGCAGGGGGGCACCGGGGAGCTGTTTTTT
TRBJ1-2 - TRBV7-2 few CASSLGRGYGYTF TGTGCCAGCAGCTTAGGCAGGGGCTATGGCTACACCTTC
TRBJ2-7 TRBD2 TRBV27 - CASSPPGTSGGVSSYEQYF TGTGCCAGCAGTCCCCCTGGGACTAGCGGGGGAGTAAGCTCCTACGAGCAGTACTTC
TRBJ2-7 - TRBV28 - CVVGRGPYEQYF TGTGTGGTGGGTAGGGGCCCGTACGAGCAGTACTTC
TRBJ2-3 - TRBV4-1 - CASSLKNRRGGPSTDTQYF TGCGCCAGCAGCCTTAAAAACCGCAGGGGCGGCCCTAGCACAGATACGCAGTATTTT
TRBJ2-7 - TRBV5-1 once CASSFSPGTQSSYEQYF TGCGCCAGCAGCTTCTCCCCCGGGACCCAGAGCTCCTACGAGCAGTACTTC
TRBJ1-1 - TRBV9 few CASSVVAHTEAFF TGTGCCAGCAGCGTAGTAGCCCACACTGAAGCTTTCTTT
TRBJ2-1 TRBD2 TRBV10-3 - CAISARTSGTLGNEQFF TGTGCCATCAGTGCCCGGACTAGCGGGACCCTCGGCAATGAGCAGTTCTTC
TRBJ2-1 - TRBV28 - CASRRVNLYNEQFF TGTGCCAGCAGGCGGGTAAATCTCTACAATGAGCAGTTCTTC
TRBJ2-5 - TRBV4-1 - CASSQEGETQYF TGCGCCAGCAGCCAAGAAGGTGAGACCCAGTACTTC
TRBJ1-2 - TRBV28 - CASSLPQNYGYTF TGTGCCAGCAGTTTGCCACAGAACTATGGCTACACCTTC
TRBJ1-5 - TRBV18 - CASSLSIVDNQPQHF TGTGCCAGCTCACTCAGTATTGTTGACAATCAGCCCCAGCATTTT
TRBJ2-7 - TRBV27 - CASSLMGLHGYEQYF TGTGCCAGCAGTTTAATGGGCCTACATGGTTACGAGCAGTACTTC
TRBJ2-2 - TRBV5-1 - CASSLQGSMAGELFF TGCGCCAGCAGCTTGCAGGGGTCTATGGCCGGGGAGCTGTTTTTT
TRBJ2-5 TRBD2 TRBV28 - CASSFRRLAGETQYF TGTGCCAGCAGTTTTCGCCGACTAGCCGGGGAGACCCAGTACTTC
TRBJ1-2 - TRBV27 - CASSKFWTEINYGYTF TGTGCCAGCAGTAAGTTCTGGACAGAGATTAACTATGGCTACACCTTC
TRBJ2-1 TRBD2 TRBV6-5 - CASSPTSAGYNEQFF TGTGCCAGCAGCCCTACTAGCGCCGGCTACAATGAGCAGTTCTTC
TRBJ2-6 - TRBV11-2 - CASSPTSGANVLTF TGTGCCAGCAGCCCAACCTCTGGGGCCAACGTCCTGACTTTC
TRBJ1-1 - TRBV29-1 - CSVEGKQGQLNTEAFF TGCAGCGTTGAAGGTAAGCAAGGACAGCTGAACACTGAAGCTTTCTTT
TRBJ1-1 - TRBV11-2 - CASSLGPPDTARNTEAFF TGTGCCAGCAGCTTAGGGCCCCCGGACACCGCTAGGAACACTGAAGCTTTCTTT
TRBJ1-1 - TRBV6-6 - CASRGFPNTEAFF TGTGCCAGCAGGGGCTTCCCGAACACTGAAGCTTTCTTT
TRBJ2-7 TRBD1 TRBV19 - CASSRDRRPREQYF TGTGCCAGTAGTCGGGACAGACGACCGCGCGAGCAGTACTTC
TRBJ1-4 - TRBV5-1 - CASSPLQGSTNEKLFF TGCGCCAGCAGCCCCCTACAGGGATCAACTAATGAAAAACTGTTTTTT
TRBJ1-5 TRBD1 TRBV28 - CASSLRPTGSQPQHF TGTGCCAGCAGTTTGAGACCGACAGGGTCTCAGCCCCAGCATTTT
TRBJ1-1 - TRBV28 - CASTFDGNTEAFF TGTGCCAGCACCTTTGACGGGAACACTGAAGCTTTCTTT
TRBJ1-4 - TRBV6-5 - CASSYWGPPDEKLFF TGTGCCAGCAGTTACTGGGGACCCCCCGATGAAAAACTGTTTTTT
TRBJ2-7 - TRBV14 - CAGRTYEQYF TGTGCCGGACGGACCTACGAGCAGTACTTC
TRBJ2-3 TRBD2 TRBV18 - CASSLIAGDSDTQYF TGTGCCAGCTCACTCATAGCGGGAGACTCAGATACGCAGTATTTT
TRBJ2-2 - TRBV25-1 - CASSGQTGELFF TGTGCCAGCAGTGGACAGACCGGGGAGCTGTTTTTT
TRBJ2-7 - TRBV4-2 - CASSHPWEPYEQYF TGTGCCAGCAGCCACCCCTGGGAACCCTACGAGCAGTACTTC